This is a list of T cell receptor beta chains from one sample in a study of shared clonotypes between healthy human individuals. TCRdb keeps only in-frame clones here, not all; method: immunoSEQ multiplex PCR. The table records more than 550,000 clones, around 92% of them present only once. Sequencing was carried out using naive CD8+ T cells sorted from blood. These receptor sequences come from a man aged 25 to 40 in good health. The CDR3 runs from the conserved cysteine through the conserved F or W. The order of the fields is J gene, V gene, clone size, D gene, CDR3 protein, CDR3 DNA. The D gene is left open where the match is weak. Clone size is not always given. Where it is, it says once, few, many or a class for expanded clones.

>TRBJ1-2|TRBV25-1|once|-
CASSEAGDYYGYTF
TGTGCCAGCAGTGAAGCAGGGGACTACTATGGCTACACCTTC
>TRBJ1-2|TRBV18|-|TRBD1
CASSPDRVGGNYGYTF
TGTGCCAGCTCACCAGACAGGGTCGGAGGTAACTATGGCTACACCTTC
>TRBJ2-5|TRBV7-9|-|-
CASSLYRDGKETQYF
TGTGCCAGCAGCTTATACAGGGATGGTAAAGAGACCCAGTACTTC
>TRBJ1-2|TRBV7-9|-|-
CASSSRLGYTF
TGTGCCAGCAGCTCCCGCCTGGGCTACACCTTC
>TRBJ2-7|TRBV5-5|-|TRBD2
CASSPETSGGNSYEQYF
TGTGCCAGCAGCCCAGAGACTAGCGGGGGTAATTCGTACGAGCAGTACTTC
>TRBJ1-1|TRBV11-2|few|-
CASSLDWGTNTEAFF
TGTGCCAGCAGCTTAGATTGGGGCACGAACACTGAAGCTTTCTTT
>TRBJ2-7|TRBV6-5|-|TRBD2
CASSSPIAGALYEQYF
TGTGCCAGCAGTTCTCCTATAGCGGGAGCCCTCTACGAGCAGTACTTC
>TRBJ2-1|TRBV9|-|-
CASSLGTGSYNEQFF
TGTGCCAGCAGCCTAGGGACGGGATCCTACAATGAGCAGTTCTTC
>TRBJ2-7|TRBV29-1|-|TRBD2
CSVILAGYGEQYF
TGCAGCGTAATACTAGCGGGTTATGGGGAGCAGTACTTC
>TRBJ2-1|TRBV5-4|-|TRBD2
CASSITGTTNNEQFF
TGTGCCAGCAGCATTACCGGGACTACCAACAATGAGCAGTTCTTC
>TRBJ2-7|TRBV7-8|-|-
CASSEDSAKGYYEQYF
TGTGCCAGCAGCGAGGACAGCGCGAAGGGTTACTACGAGCAGTACTTC